Listed below are T cell receptor beta chains from one sample, sequenced in a study of cytomegalovirus exposure and HLA in healthy donors. Only in-frame clones appear in the TCRdb table, and some are missing; sequencing was by immunoSEQ multiplex PCR. The sample consists of 150,000 to 190,000 clones, approximately 77% of them appearing once. Sequenced input: PBMCs. Receptors originate from a man in his late teens or twenties in good health and CMV-seronegative. Each CDR3 is given with its conserved first and last residue. D genes are given only for firm matches.

V	D	CDR3
TRBV6-5	TRBD1	CASTTGTANQPQHF
TRBV5-4	.	CASSLERNTYEQYF
TRBV27	.	CASGGGSSSYEQYF
TRBV6-6	.	CASTLRGQETQYF
TRBV18	.	CASSPGAGAGSPLHF
TRBV7-2	TRBD1	CASTQGALNQPQHF
TRBV5-4	TRBD1	CATRQGPGEKLFF
TRBV7-2	.	CASSLGLLHSGNTIYF
TRBV7-2	.	CASTSSAISNQPQHF
TRBV7-2	TRBD2	CASSLEGGLAGYGDEQFF
TRBV7-2	TRBD2	CASSFTSGRLGDTQYF
TRBV5-4	TRBD2	CASSRRLAGAGTDTQYF
TRBV6-5	.	CASSQRGNGYTF
TRBV14	.	CASSQVDGYEQYF
TRBV4-1	.	CASSPGLNSPLHF
TRBV2	.	CASMRSLEIPGEKLFF
TRBV10-2	TRBD2	CASSESLAGIIREVDEQYF
TRBV10-3	.	CAIRPLGVSTGELFF
TRBV28	.	CASSTTFGTERSNQPQHF
TRBV4-1	.	CASSHEELAYEQYF
TRBV7-8	TRBD1	CASSQGARGNQPQHF
TRBV7-6	.	CASSSQQGPLYYEQYF
TRBV28	.	CASRSDSRGQHF
TRBV4-3	.	CASSQDQGLGEQYF
TRBV19	TRBD1	CASSRTGAYYEQYF
TRBV29-1	TRBD2	CSGRLAETYNEQFF
TRBV6-1	.	CASSEAEGEPYETQYF
TRBV20-1	.	CSARAGYEQYF
TRBV18	TRBD1	CASSLGGRGNQPQHF
TRBV25-1	.	CASRPLERDYEQYF
TRBV9	.	CASSVGAGTSSTGELFF
TRBV5-4	.	CASSLGFQGGVQETQYF
TRBV28	TRBD2	CASSSRRRVLAGHTDTQYF
TRBV29-1	.	CSVGGQTVGEQYF
TRBV1	.	CTSTPWGRTANEKLFF
TRBV7-2	TRBD2	CASSLEPSGRVGYNEQFF
TRBV6-1	.	CASGHTAQILFF
TRBV19	.	CASSPLPGSSYEQYF
TRBV14	.	CAGSQVMWGLKDF
TRBV27	TRBD1	CASGYLQGGEQYF
TRBV7-2	TRBD1	CASSLRTGGNYGYTF
TRBV9	.	CASSVGPHTSYEQYF
TRBV28	.	CASSLGGGYTDTQYF
TRBV5-4	.	CASSLNPREGAEAFF
TRBV11-2	TRBD2	CASSPDVAGEQFF
TRBV6-1	.	CASTGGGGLNTEAFF
TRBV7-6	.	CASSPPHRDKETQYF
TRBV2	TRBD1	CASSEQGAGGELFF
TRBV29-1	.	CSVEWVGARVEQYF
TRBV9	.	CASSVDPGMGSPLHF
TRBV28	.	CASSSGNYGYTF
TRBV2	.	CASGPNYEQYF
TRBV28	.	CASSLFPGNQPQHF
TRBV4-3	TRBD2	CASTPVAGGDEQYF
TRBV13	.	CASSYRADTQYF
TRBV6-5	TRBD1	CASSYSSRDRAHEQYF
TRBV28	.	CASTPDGDQPQHF
TRBV27	.	CASSLVQGYEQYF